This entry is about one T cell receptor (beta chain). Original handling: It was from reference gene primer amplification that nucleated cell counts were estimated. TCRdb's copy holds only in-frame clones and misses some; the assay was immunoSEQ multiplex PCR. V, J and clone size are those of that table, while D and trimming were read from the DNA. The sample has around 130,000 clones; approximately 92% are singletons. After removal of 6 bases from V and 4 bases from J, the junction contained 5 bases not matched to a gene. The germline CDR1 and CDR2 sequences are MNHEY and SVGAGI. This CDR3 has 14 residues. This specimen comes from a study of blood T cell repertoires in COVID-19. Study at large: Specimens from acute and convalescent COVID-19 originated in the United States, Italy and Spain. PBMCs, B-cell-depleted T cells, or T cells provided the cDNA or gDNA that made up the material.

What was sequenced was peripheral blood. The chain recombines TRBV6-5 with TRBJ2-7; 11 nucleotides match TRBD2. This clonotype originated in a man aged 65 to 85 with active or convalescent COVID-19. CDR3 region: CASRLAGEDYEQYF. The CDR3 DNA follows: TGTGCCAGCAGACTAGCGGGGGAGGATTACGAGCAGTACTTC.